These 7 T cell receptor beta chains were all obtained from the same sample, sequenced in a study of cytomegalovirus exposure and HLA in healthy donors. Amplification used 60 Vbeta primers and 13 Jbeta primers. Some clones are missing from TCRdb's copy, which holds only in-frame ones; the method was immunoSEQ multiplex PCR. The repertoire table contains about 42,000 clones. The sequenced sample was PBMCs. The receptors were gathered from a man aged 25-40 years in good health and CMV-seronegative.

The rearrangement links TRBV19 to TRBJ2-1, with 8 bases aligning to TRBD2. This CDR3 region has 15 residues. From germline, CDR1 is LNHDA and CDR2 SQIVND (reference sequence). V trimming: 3 bases; J trimming: 9 bases; junction bases outside the gene matches: 10. The CDR3 here is CASSIRLGAGGEQFF. The CDR3 DNA is TGTGCCAGTAGTATTCGGTTAGGGGCGGGAGGTGAGCAGTTCTTC.

The chain links TRBV6-5 to TRBJ1-4; weak D call: TRBD1 (6 bases). There are 14 residues in the CDR3. The germline CDR1 and CDR2 sequences are MNHEY and SVGAGI. The V gene lost 5 bases and the J gene lost 6 bases, with 13 bases spanning the gap. The CDR3 nucleotides read TGTGCCAGCAGTCCGATGGACAGACATGAAAAACTGTTTTTT. This encodes CASSPMDRHEKLFF.

V and J are TRBV4-2 and TRBJ1-1; D not certain. V lost 0 bases, J lost 2 bases, and 13 bases lay in between. The length of the CDR3 is 16 residues. Germline V gene sequence: CDR1 LGHNA, CDR2 YNFKEQ. Written as DNA, the CDR3 is TGTGCCAGCAGCCAAGATAGTAACAGTCTAAACACTGAAGCTTTCTTT. Protein: CASSQDSNSLNTEAFF.

V gene TRBV25-1 combines with J gene TRBJ2-5, with TRBD1 matching 10 bases. The length of the CDR3 is 16 residues. Per the germline V gene, CDR1 is MGHDK and CDR2 is SYGVNS. V was pared by 2 bases and J by 6 bases, with 9 bases of the junction left unmatched. CDR3 in DNA: TGTGCCAGCAGTGAAACCCCGACAGGGGGCTGGAAGACCCAGTACTTC. This encodes CASSETPTGGWKTQYF.

DNA for the CDR3: TGTGCCAGCGGACAAGCTTGGGATTCACCCCTCCACTTT. Amino acid sequence: CASGQAWDSPLHF. The chain links TRBV6-4 to TRBJ1-6; D may be TRBD1 (5 bases). This CDR3 has 13 amino acids. V was trimmed by 8 bases and J by 8 bases, leaving 13 bases between them. Germline V gene sequence: CDR1 MRHNA, CDR2 SNTAGT.

J is TRBJ1-1 and V is TRBV4-3; D is unresolved. Germline V gives CDR1 LGHNA, CDR2 YSLEER. Trimming took off 0 bases at V and 4 bases at J, with 15 bases between the two ends. The CDR3 covers 16 residues. The chain's CDR3 is CASSQDFTLPGTEAFF. The CDR3 bases are TGCGCCAGCAGCCAAGATTTTACCCTTCCGGGCACTGAAGCTTTCTTT.

CDR3 nucleotide sequence: TGCAGCGTTAACTCCCGGGACAGTAATGAAAAACTGTTTTTT. Amino acid sequence: CSVNSRDSNEKLFF. The chain joins TRBV29-1 to TRBJ1-4, with 7 bases fitting TRBD1. V trimming: 5 bases; J trimming: 4 bases; junction bases outside the gene matches: 7. Looked up from germline, CDR1 is SQVTM and CDR2 is ANQGSEA. The CDR3 sequence is 14 residues long.